This T cell receptor (beta chain) is drawn from a study of blood T cell repertoires in COVID-19. Background on the study: The United States, Italy and Spain were the sources of the acute and convalescent COVID-19 samples.

The V gene lost 4 bases and the J gene lost 1 base, with 13 bases spanning the gap. Looked up from germline, CDR1 is SGHAT and CDR2 is FQNNGV. This CDR3 has 15 residues. Libraries were prepared by immunoSEQ multiplex PCR; TCRdb keeps only in-frame clonotypes and omits some of them. The data contain 230,000 or so clones, 88% of them singletons. This sequence joins TRBV11-2 and TRBJ1-2; no definite D call. This clonotype originated in a woman aged 45-59 years with acute COVID-19. The specimen was PBMCs or T cells enriched from blood (not recorded which). The CDR3 protein is CASSSTSDNNYGYTF. CDR3 nucleotides: TGTGCCAGCAGCTCGACATCCGATAATAACTATGGCTACACCTTC.